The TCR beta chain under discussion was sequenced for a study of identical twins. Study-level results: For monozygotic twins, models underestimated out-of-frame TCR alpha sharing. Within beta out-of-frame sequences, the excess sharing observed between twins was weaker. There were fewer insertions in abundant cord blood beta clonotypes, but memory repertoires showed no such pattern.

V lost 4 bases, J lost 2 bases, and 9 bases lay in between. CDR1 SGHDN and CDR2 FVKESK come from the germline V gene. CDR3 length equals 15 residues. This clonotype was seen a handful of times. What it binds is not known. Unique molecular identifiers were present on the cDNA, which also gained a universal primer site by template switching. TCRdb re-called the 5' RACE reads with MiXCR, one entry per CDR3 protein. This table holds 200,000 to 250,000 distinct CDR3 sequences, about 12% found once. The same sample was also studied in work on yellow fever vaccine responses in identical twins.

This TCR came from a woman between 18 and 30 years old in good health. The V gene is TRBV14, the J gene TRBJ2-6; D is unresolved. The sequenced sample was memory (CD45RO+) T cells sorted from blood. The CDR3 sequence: CASSRRPTGANVLTF. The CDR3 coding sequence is TGTGCCAGCAGCCGGCGGCCGACTGGGGCCAACGTCCTGACTTTC.